This T cell receptor beta chain emerged from a study of patients and donors after allogeneic stem cell transplantation. Germline V gene sequence: CDR1 SGHNT, CDR2 YYREEE (reference sequence). CDR3 length equals 12 residues. V shed 9 bases and J shed 3 bases, with 13 bases lying between them. TCRdb re-analysed the RT-PCR reads in MiXCR, keeping a single row per CDR3 protein. Of roughly 940,000 distinct CDR3 sequences in the sample, more than 15% were seen once. The TCR originated in a human donor who was either an allogeneic HSCT recipient or a stem cell or donor lymphocyte infusion donor (not recorded which). It is not recorded whose cells these are; they may come from a transplant donor. Sequencing was carried out using blood, either unsorted or a sorted T cell fraction (not recorded which). The gene calls are TRBV5-4 and TRBJ2-7; tentatively, D is TRBD2 (6 bases). This CDR3 reads CATGGSRYEQYF. In nucleotides, the CDR3 is TGTGCCACTGGGGGGAGCCGCTACGAGCAGTACTTC.